The 9 T cell receptor beta chains reported below all come from one sample, sequenced in a study of blood T cell repertoires in COVID-19. TCRdb keeps only in-frame clones here, not all; method: immunoSEQ multiplex PCR. The sample lists about 37,000 clones, roughly 88% seen once, with about 12% in the top ten. Sequencing was performed on peripheral blood. These receptors came from a man in his sixties with active COVID-19.

The chain is built from TRBV4-2 and TRBJ2-7; 10 positions agree with TRBD2. V lost 3 bases to trimming and J lost 6 bases; unmatched junction nucleotides: 11. The CDR3 is made up of 16 amino acids. Germline assignment: CDR1 LGHNA and CDR2 YNFKEQ. The CDR3 protein is CASSQALAGAGTEQYF. The CDR3 DNA is TGTGCCAGCAGCCAGGCCCTAGCGGGAGCGGGCACCGAGCAGTACTTC.

In nucleotides, the CDR3 is TGTGCCAGTAGTCGACAGGGGGATGGTACTGAAGCTTTCTTT. It is translated as CASSRQGDGTEAFF. V gene TRBV19 combines with J gene TRBJ1-1, with 9 bases identical to TRBD1. There are 14 residues in the CDR3. The V segment lost 5 bases and the J segment 5 bases; nucleotides outside the gene matches: 6. The germline V gene has CDR1 LNHDA and CDR2 SQIVND (reference sequence).

V usage is TRBV7-2 and J usage is TRBJ2-1; TRBD2 aligns across 8 bases. Germline V gene lookup returns CDR1 SGHTA and CDR2 FQGNSA. The length of the CDR3 is 16 residues. J gave up 4 bases and V 4 bases, and 9 bases lay outside the gene matches. In DNA form, the CDR3 reads TGTGCCAGCAGCTGGGGAAGCGGGAGCGCTTACAATGAGCAGTTCTTC. As protein: CASSWGSGSAYNEQFF.

The CDR3 DNA follows: TGCGCCAGCAGCCAAGTACATAGCGGGGGGACCTACGAGCAGTACTTC. This encodes CASSQVHSGGTYEQYF. This chain links TRBV4-1 with TRBJ2-7; 10 bases agree with TRBD2. The CDR3 is 16 residues long. The junction had 5 bases not matched to a gene; V was cut back by 1 base and J by 2 bases. CDR1 and CDR2 from the germline V gene are MGHRA and YSYEKL.

This chain connects TRBV4-3 to TRBJ2-1, with 7 bases fitting TRBD2. V lost 2 bases and J lost 14; bases outside the gene matches: 27. This CDR3 is built from 19 residues. Germline CDR1 reads LGHNA; CDR2 reads YSLEER. The CDR3 sequence is CASSQKGGSTPRALIAEFF. Written as DNA, the CDR3 is TGCGCCAGCAGCCAAAAGGGAGGGTCGACCCCCCGAGCCCTTATTGCGGAGTTCTTC.

This chain connects TRBV19 to TRBJ2-3; the D gene is possibly TRBD1 (6 bases). This CDR3 is built from 15 residues. Trimming removed 4 bases at V and 0 bases at J, with 11 bases between. Germline loops: CDR1 LNHDA, CDR2 SQIVND (reference sequence). CDR3 sequence (DNA): TGTGCCAGTAGTAAAGGACAGATAAGCACAGATACGCAGTATTTT. Its translation: CASSKGQISTDTQYF.

The rearrangement joins TRBV2 to TRBJ1-1, with 7 positions matching TRBD1. Germline CDR1 reads SNHLY; CDR2 reads FYNNEI. The CDR3 sequence is 13 residues long. V was pared by 6 bases and J by 7 bases, with 8 bases of the junction left unmatched. The CDR3 protein is CASRAQGMVEAFF. In DNA form, the CDR3 reads TGTGCCAGCAGGGCACAGGGGATGGTTGAAGCTTTCTTT.

The rearrangement uses TRBV28 and TRBJ2-7, with TRBD1 matching 10 bases. V trimming: 4 bases; J trimming: 2 bases; junction bases outside the gene matches: 5. The CDR3 length is 15 residues. Germline CDR1 and CDR2: MDHEN and SYDVKM. The CDR3 DNA follows: TGTGCCAGCAGTTCCCCCGGGACAGGGGCCTACGAGCAGTACTTC. This codes for CASSSPGTGAYEQYF.

V is TRBV2 and J is TRBJ1-1, with 8 bases aligning to TRBD1. V lost 5 bases to trimming and J lost 0 bases; unmatched junction nucleotides: 5. The CDR3 loop spans 15 amino acids. Germline values: CDR1 SNHLY, CDR2 FYNNEI. CDR3 sequence (DNA): TGTGCCAGCAGTCCCGGGACAGGTATGAACACTGAAGCTTTCTTT. This sequence encodes CASSPGTGMNTEAFF.